A single sample gave rise to the 7 T cell receptor beta chains below, sequenced in a study of blood T cell repertoires in COVID-19. Some clones are missing from TCRdb's copy, which holds only in-frame ones; the method was immunoSEQ multiplex PCR. Altogether 200,000 to 250,000 clones are present, about 83% being singletons, with the ten largest covering 5.5% to 7.5%. Sequences were obtained from PBMCs or T cells enriched from blood (not recorded which). These receptors were taken from a woman aged 40 to 50 who had recovered from COVID-19.

J is TRBJ2-2 and V is TRBV7-7; the D gene is possibly TRBD2 (6 bases). In germline, CDR1 is SSHAT, CDR2 FNYEAQ (reference sequence). Trimming removed 1 base from V and 4 bases from J, with 13 bases in between. This CDR3 has 16 amino acids. The CDR3 DNA reads TGTGCCAGCAGCTTAGGTCCAGCGGGTGCCACCGGGGAGCTGTTTTTT. Translated, it gives CASSLGPAGATGELFF.

This rearrangement joins TRBV5-1 to TRBJ2-1; D perhaps matches TRBD1 (5 bases). This CDR3 is built from 13 residues. Germline loops: CDR1 SGHRS, CDR2 YFSETQ. V dropped 4 bases and J dropped 4 bases, with 9 bases sitting between them. The CDR3 region has the DNA TGCGCCAGCAGCCCCACAGGATACAATGAGCAGTTCTTC. This translates into CASSPTGYNEQFF.

The gene calls are TRBV9 and TRBJ2-1; 12 bases are a match to TRBD2. This CDR3 has 14 residues. V was pared by 8 bases and J by 8 bases, with 8 bases of the junction left unmatched. CDR1 and CDR2 from the germline V gene are SGDLS and YYNGEE. The CDR3: CARTTSGRIDEQFF. The CDR3, as DNA: TGTGCCAGGACGACTAGCGGGAGAATCGATGAGCAGTTCTTC.

The V gene is TRBV11-2, the J gene TRBJ2-5; possibly TRBD2 for D (5 bases). CDR1 and CDR2 from the germline V gene are SGHAT and FQNNGV. CDR3 length: 15 amino acids. Trimming pared 1 base from V and 1 base from J, leaving 10 bases between. The CDR3 sequence is CASSLGTQIQETQYF. The DNA of the CDR3 is TGTGCCAGCAGCTTAGGGACTCAGATCCAAGAGACCCAGTACTTC.

The chain carries TRBV19 and TRBJ2-1; TRBD2 might be the D (6 bases). Germline assignment: CDR1 LNHDA and CDR2 SQIVND (reference sequence). V was pared by 3 bases and J by 9 bases, with 9 bases between. The CDR3 runs 12 residues. CDR3 bases: TGTGCCAGTAGTATGCTGGGGGGTGAGCAGTTCTTC. Protein: CASSMLGGEQFF.

This clone occurred a few times. The CDR3 DNA reads TGTGCCAGTAGTGCTCAGGGGGGAAACATTCAGTACTTC. It yields the protein CASSAQGGNIQYF. The rearrangement uses TRBV19 and TRBJ2-4; D perhaps matches TRBD1 (7 bases). Germline V lookup: CDR1 LNHDA, CDR2 SQIVND (reference sequence). CDR3 size: 13 residues. V was shortened by 5 bases and J by 6 bases, with 11 bases between the two germline ends.

The chain is built from TRBV29-1 and TRBJ2-7; maybe TRBD2 (5 bases). Trimming removed 5 bases at V and 6 bases at J, with 17 bases between. CDR3 size: 13 residues. The germline V gene has CDR1 SQVTM and CDR2 ANQGSEA. Here the CDR3 reads CSVFTDLGGEQYV. The CDR3 DNA follows: TGCAGCGTTTTTACGGACTTGGGTGGCGAGCAGTACGTC.